The source of this T cell receptor (beta chain) is a study of beta chain features in type 1 diabetes. Findings of the study overall: TCRB CDR3 length was moderately but significantly reduced in all four CD4+ subsets of Type 1 diabetes patients. The VDJ junctions of type 1 diabetes patients carried fewer insertions and more deletions. Naive, central memory and regulatory TCRB repertoires appeared more similar among patients than healthy donors.

This clone appeared a few times. Its antigen is undetermined. Isolated RNA was reverse transcribed in full, so expressed TCRB transcripts were sequenced. Only in-frame clones appear in the TCRdb table, and some are missing; sequencing was by immunoSEQ multiplex PCR. The sample consists of a few hundred thousand clones, about 15% of them appearing once. The CDR3 is made up of 16 amino acids. V dropped 3 bases and J dropped 7; count of bases not matched to a gene: 13. Germline CDR1 and CDR2: SGHRS and YFSETQ. CD4+ naive, central memory, regulatory and stem cell-like memory subsets were isolated by sorting on CD45RO/CCR7/CD25/CD127/CD95/CD27.

The receptor was isolated from a man between 18 and 29 years old with type 1 diabetes. Sequencing was carried out using naive CD4+ T cells from blood. The chain uses TRBV5-1 and TRBJ2-7; TRBD2 matches at 10 bases. The CDR3, as DNA: TGCGCCAGCAGCTCGACCCCTAGCGGGAGAGCCGGGGAGCAGTACTTC. Its protein product is CASSSTPSGRAGEQYF.